The 11 T cell receptor beta chains listed next were all sequenced from one sample in a study of shared clonotypes between healthy human individuals. Data came from immunoSEQ multiplex PCR; TCRdb stores just in-frame clones and leaves some out. The sample lists 850,000 to 1,200,000 clones; roughly 80% were seen once. Sequenced: memory CD4+ T cells sorted from blood. The subset: CD45RA-negative fraction. The receptor source for this set is a young man in good health.

The chain employs TRBV2 and TRBJ1-6; 7 bases align to TRBD1. The CDR3 contains 14 residues. The ends lost 5 bases at V and 4 bases at J; junction bases unmatched: 2. The V gene's germline CDR1 is SNHLY and CDR2 FYNNEI. CDR3 residues: CASSPDRYNSPLHF. In DNA form, the CDR3 reads TGTGCCAGCAGTCCGGACAGGTATAATTCACCCCTCCACTTT.

V gene TRBV5-1 combines with J gene TRBJ2-2, with no clear D. V was pared by 2 bases and J by 5 bases, with 4 bases between. The CDR3 is 12 amino acids. Germline V CDR1 and CDR2: SGHRS, YFSETQ. The CDR3 region has the DNA TGCGCCAGCAGCTTTCCGACCGGGGAGCTGTTTTTT. It specifies CASSFPTGELFF.

This clone has just a few counts. The J gene is TRBJ2-1, the V gene TRBV6-5; 7 nucleotides match TRBD1. The CDR3 length is 15 residues. Trimming at V came to 8 bases and at J to 3 bases, leaving 10 bases not matched to a gene. CDR1 and CDR2 from the germline V gene are MNHEY and SVGAGI. The CDR3 reads CASGRDRWFYNEQFF. CDR3 bases: TGTGCCAGCGGCAGGGACAGATGGTTCTACAATGAGCAGTTCTTC.

This chain links TRBV11-2 with TRBJ2-1; the D gene is possibly TRBD2 (5 bases). Looked up from germline, CDR1 is SGHAT and CDR2 is FQNNGV. This CDR3 has 15 residues. V dropped 3 bases and J dropped 2 bases, with 11 bases sitting between them. The CDR3 sequence is CASSLGGYTYNEQFF. CDR3 coding DNA: TGTGCCAGCAGCTTGGGCGGGTACACCTACAATGAGCAGTTCTTC. The entire variable domain, with the rest obtained from reference TRBV11-2 and TRBJ2-1, is as follows: EAGVAQSPRYKIIEKRQSVAFWCNPISGHATLYWYQQILGQGPKLLIQFQNNGVVDDSQLPKDRFSAERLKGVDSTLKIQPAKLEDSAVYLCASSLGGYTYNEQFFGPGTRLTVL.

In its sample, this clone was seen once. The chain recombines TRBV30 with TRBJ1-2; the D gene is possibly TRBD1 (6 bases). Germline V gene data show CDR1 as GTSNPN and CDR2 as SVGIG (reference sequence). Trimming took 2 bases from V and 0 from J, leaving 13 bases between them. The CDR3 length is 15 residues. The CDR3 spells CAWSSRGRTNYGYTF. The CDR3, as DNA: TGTGCCTGGAGTAGCAGGGGAAGGACTAACTATGGCTACACCTTC.

This chain links TRBV27 with TRBJ2-1, with 10 bases lining up with TRBD1. The CDR3 length is 18 residues. V gave up 5 bases and J gave up 6 bases; unmatched junction bases: 16. Germline V gene lookup returns CDR1 MNHEY and CDR2 SMNVEV (reference sequence). DNA for the CDR3: TGTGCCAGCAGTCAACCGGGACAGGGGAGGGAGGTTAGCAATGAGCAGTTCTTC. This encodes CASSQPGQGREVSNEQFF.

This chain joins TRBV7-2 and TRBJ2-5, with TRBD2 identical over 15 bases. The germline V gene has CDR1 SGHTA and CDR2 FQGNSA. CDR3 length: 18 residues. The ends lost 5 bases at V and 5 bases at J; junction bases unmatched: 12. Here the CDR3 reads CASSPQGWTSGRGETQYF. The CDR3 region has the DNA TGTGCCAGCAGCCCCCAGGGATGGACTAGCGGGAGGGGGGAGACCCAGTACTTC.

V is TRBV7-8 and J is TRBJ1-3; perhaps TRBD1 as D (6 bases). Germline V gene sequence: CDR1 SGHVS, CDR2 FQNEAQ. V lost 5 bases and J lost 5, with 13 bases in between. The CDR3 is 14 amino acids. DNA for the CDR3: TGTGCCAGCAGCCCTCCAGGGGCGAGAAACACCATATATTTT. Protein product: CASSPPGARNTIYF.

The chain employs TRBV18 and TRBJ2-5; 7 nucleotides agree with TRBD1. CDR1 KGHSH and CDR2 LQKENI come from the germline V gene. CDR3 length: 13 residues. V shed 8 bases, J shed 2 bases, and the junction held 5 bases outside the gene matches. The CDR3: CASTPGQQETQYF. DNA for the CDR3: TGTGCCAGCACGCCGGGACAGCAAGAGACCCAGTACTTC.

The chain combines TRBV28 with TRBJ1-5, with D perhaps TRBD1 (5 bases). Trimming left V 5 bases short and J 9 bases short, with 20 bases between. The CDR3 consists of 15 residues. Germline CDR1 is MDHEN and CDR2 is SYDVKM. Here the CDR3 DNA reads TGTGCCAGCAGTCCCCCAGGGATCGGAGGAAGGCCCCAGCATTTT. This encodes CASSPPGIGGRPQHF.

The V and J genes are TRBV6-5 and TRBJ2-7; D not resolved. The CDR3 spans 13 residues. The germline V gene has CDR1 MNHEY and CDR2 SVGAGI. Trimming took off 7 bases at V and 10 bases at J, with 20 bases between the two ends. The chain's CDR3 is CASTSTSKGFQYF. The CDR3 DNA is TGTGCCAGCACCTCAACTTCCAAGGGTTTTCAGTACTTC.